This T cell receptor beta chain was sequenced in a study of CD8+CD57+ T cells in acquired aplastic anemia. Study at large: Sorted CD4+ and CD8+ cells gave a mean 3.2 ug DNA, range 0.2 to 27.4 ug. Study observations and caveats: Any difference that existed in CD8+ Simpson's diversity between patients and controls was not significant. About 30 CD8+ CDR3 sequences occurred in both the patients and the controls.

The template for TCR beta VDJ and CDR3 sequence profiling was genomic DNA. TCRdb passed the reads through MiXCR, listing each CDR3 protein once. The table lists under 350,000 distinct CDR3 sequences, approximately 55% of them singletons. Concerning this clonotype itself: Its antigen is still unknown.

With V trimmed by 6 bases and J by 8 bases, 4 bases remained unmatched. There are 13 residues in the CDR3. The germline gives CDR1 SNHLY, CDR2 FYNNEI. The source is a human donor with severe aplastic anemia or a healthy control (not recorded which). Source material: sorted CD4+, CD8+, or CD8+CD57+ T cells (not recorded which) from PBMCs. The chain combines TRBV2 with TRBJ1-6; TRBD1 agrees at 7 bases. CDR3 DNA sequence: TGTGCCAGCAGGAACAGGGGTGATTCACCCCTCCACTTT. It specifies CASRNRGDSPLHF.